This T cell receptor (beta chain) was sequenced in a study of monozygotic twins with inflammatory bowel disease. Points from the study as a whole: Researchers reported no repertoire similarity difference between concordant and discordant twins, possibly from limited power.

TCRdb reprocessed the 5' RACE reads, with one entry per CDR3 protein and no DNA. The sample shows roughly 100,000 distinct CDR3 sequences, and under 2.5% sits with its ten largest clones. Turning to this clonotype: What it binds is not known.

Per the germline V gene, CDR1 is SGHTA and CDR2 is FQGNSA. This CDR3 contains 14 residues. The receptor was derived from a human donor with ulcerative colitis or Crohn's disease, or a healthy co-twin of an affected twin (not recorded which). The chain couples TRBV7-2 to TRBJ1-1. Sequences were obtained from blood. The CDR3 protein is CASSPMGMNTEAFF.